This T cell receptor (beta chain) stems from a study of cytomegalovirus exposure and HLA in healthy donors. A multiplex PCR was run with 60 Vbeta primers and 13 Jbeta primers. Only in-frame clones appear in the TCRdb table, and some are missing; sequencing was by immunoSEQ multiplex PCR. The table shows some 130,000 clones, with around 72% occurring only once. The CDR3 is 13 residues long. V gave up 7 bases and J gave up 0 bases, with 9 bases separating them. The V gene's germline CDR1 is SGHVS and CDR2 FQNEAQ. The V and J genes are TRBV7-8 and TRBJ1-1; D is perhaps TRBD1 (5 bases). This clonotype was obtained from a man in his fifties or sixties in good health and CMV-seropositive. The sequencing input was PBMCs. The CDR3 spells CASTRGVNTEAFF. CDR3 in DNA: TGTGCCAGCACCCGGGGGGTGAACACTGAAGCTTTCTTT.